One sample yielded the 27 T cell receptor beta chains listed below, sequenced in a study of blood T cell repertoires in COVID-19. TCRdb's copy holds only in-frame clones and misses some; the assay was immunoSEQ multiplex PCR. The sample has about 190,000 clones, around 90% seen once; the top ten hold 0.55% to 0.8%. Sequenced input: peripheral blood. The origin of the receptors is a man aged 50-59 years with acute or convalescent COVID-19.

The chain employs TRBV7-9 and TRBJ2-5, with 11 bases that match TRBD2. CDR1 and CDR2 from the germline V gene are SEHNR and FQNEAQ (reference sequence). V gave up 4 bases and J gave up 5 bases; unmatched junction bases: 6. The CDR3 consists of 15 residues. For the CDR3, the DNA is TGTGCCAGCAGCTCCGGGACTAGCGGCCGGGAGACCCAGTACTTC. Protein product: CASSSGTSGRETQYF.

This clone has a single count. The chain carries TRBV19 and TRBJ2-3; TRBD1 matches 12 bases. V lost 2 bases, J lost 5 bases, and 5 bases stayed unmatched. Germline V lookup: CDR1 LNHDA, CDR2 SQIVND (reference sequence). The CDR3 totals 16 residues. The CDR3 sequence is CASSIRGTGGLDTQYF. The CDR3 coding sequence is TGTGCCAGTAGTATAAGGGGGACAGGGGGCCTAGATACGCAGTATTTT. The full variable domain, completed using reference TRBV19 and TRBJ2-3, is DGGITQSPKYLFRKEGQNVTLSCEQNLNHDAMYWYRQDPGQGLRLIYYSQIVNDFQKGDIAEGYSVSREKKESFPLTVTSAQKNPTAFYLCASSIRGTGGLDTQYFGPGTRLTVL.

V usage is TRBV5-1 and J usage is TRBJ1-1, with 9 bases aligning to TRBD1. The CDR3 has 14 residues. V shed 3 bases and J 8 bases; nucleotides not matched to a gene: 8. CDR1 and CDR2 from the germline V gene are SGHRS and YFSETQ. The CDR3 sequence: CASSSLPGQGEAFF. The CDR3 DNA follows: TGCGCCAGCAGCTCCTTACCGGGACAGGGAGAAGCTTTCTTT.

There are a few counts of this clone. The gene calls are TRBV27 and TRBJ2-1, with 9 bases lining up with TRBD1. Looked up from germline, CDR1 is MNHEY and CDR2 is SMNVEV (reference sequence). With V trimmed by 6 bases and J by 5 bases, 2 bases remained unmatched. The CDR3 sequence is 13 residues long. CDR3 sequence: CASRTGGNNEQFF. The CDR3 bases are TGTGCCAGCAGGACAGGGGGAAACAATGAGCAGTTCTTC.

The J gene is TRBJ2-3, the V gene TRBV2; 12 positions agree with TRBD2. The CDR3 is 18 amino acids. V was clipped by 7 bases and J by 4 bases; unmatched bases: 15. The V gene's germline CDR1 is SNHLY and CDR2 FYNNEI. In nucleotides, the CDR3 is TGTGCCAGCAATAAAGCCGGGACTAGCGGGCTGGGGGCAGATACGCAGTATTTT. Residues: CASNKAGTSGLGADTQYF.

In DNA, the CDR3 is TGCAGCGTTAGGGCGGGAGGATCCTACGAGCAGTACTTC. It yields the protein CSVRAGGSYEQYF. The chain links TRBV29-1 to TRBJ2-7; the match to TRBD2 covers 8 bases. Germline CDR1 SQVTM, CDR2 ANQGSEA. The trim removed 5 bases at V and 1 base at J, leaving 4 bases unmatched. The CDR3 covers 13 residues.

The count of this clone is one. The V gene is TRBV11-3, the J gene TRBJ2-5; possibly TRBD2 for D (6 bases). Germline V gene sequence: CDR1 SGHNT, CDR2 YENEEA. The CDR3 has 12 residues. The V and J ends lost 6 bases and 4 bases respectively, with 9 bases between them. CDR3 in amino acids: CASRVGGETQYF. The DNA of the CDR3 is TGTGCCAGCAGGGTGGGGGGAGAGACCCAGTACTTC. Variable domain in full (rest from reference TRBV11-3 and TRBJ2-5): EAGVVQSPRYKIIEKKQPVAFWCNPISGHNTLYWYLQNLGQGPELLIRYENEEAVDDSQLPKDRFSAERLKGVDSTLKIQPAELGDSAVYLCASRVGGETQYFGPGTRLLVL.

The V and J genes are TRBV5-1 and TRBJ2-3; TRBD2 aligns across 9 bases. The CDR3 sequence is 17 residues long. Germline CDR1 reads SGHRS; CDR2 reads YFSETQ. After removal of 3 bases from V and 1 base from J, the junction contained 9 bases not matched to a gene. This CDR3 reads CASSSNRLAEGTDTQYF. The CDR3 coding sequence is TGCGCCAGCAGCTCCAACCGACTAGCGGAAGGCACAGATACGCAGTATTTT.

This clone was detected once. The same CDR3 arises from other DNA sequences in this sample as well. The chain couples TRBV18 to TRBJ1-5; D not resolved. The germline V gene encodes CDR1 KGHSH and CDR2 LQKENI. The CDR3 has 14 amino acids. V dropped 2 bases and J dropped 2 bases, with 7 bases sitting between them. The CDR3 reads CASSPNRGNQPQHF. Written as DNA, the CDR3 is TGTGCCAGCTCACCAAACCGGGGCAATCAGCCCCAGCATTTT.

CDR3 sequence reads: CASSLAGQARSPLHF. CDR3 DNA sequence: TGTGCCAGCAGCTTAGCCGGACAGGCAAGATCACCCCTCCACTTT. J is TRBJ1-6 and V is TRBV11-2; 7 nucleotides agree with TRBD1. Germline loops: CDR1 SGHAT, CDR2 FQNNGV. With 1 base clipped from V and 10 bases from J, the junction kept 7 bases outside the gene matches. The CDR3 sequence is 15 residues long.

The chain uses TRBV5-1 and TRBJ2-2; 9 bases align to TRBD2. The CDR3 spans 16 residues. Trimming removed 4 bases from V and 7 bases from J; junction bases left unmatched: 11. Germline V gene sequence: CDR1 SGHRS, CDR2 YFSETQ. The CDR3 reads CASSPLAGGPVGELFF. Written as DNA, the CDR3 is TGCGCCAGCAGCCCCTTGGCGGGAGGGCCTGTCGGGGAGCTGTTTTTT.

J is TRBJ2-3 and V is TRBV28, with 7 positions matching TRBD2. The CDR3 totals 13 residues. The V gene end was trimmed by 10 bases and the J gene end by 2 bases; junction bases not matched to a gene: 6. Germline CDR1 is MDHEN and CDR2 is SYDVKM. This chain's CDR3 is CATLSGVTDTQYF. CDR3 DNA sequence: TGTGCCACCCTAAGCGGGGTCACAGATACGCAGTATTTT.

The CDR3 loop reads CASSITGGAGYTF. For the CDR3, the DNA is TGTGCCAGTAGTATTACAGGGGGCGCCGGCTACACCTTC. This chain joins TRBV19 and TRBJ1-2, with TRBD1 matching 9 bases. The V gene end was trimmed by 3 bases and the J gene end by 8 bases; junction bases not matched to a gene: 4. CDR1 and CDR2 (germline): LNHDA, SQIVND (reference sequence). The CDR3 covers 13 residues.

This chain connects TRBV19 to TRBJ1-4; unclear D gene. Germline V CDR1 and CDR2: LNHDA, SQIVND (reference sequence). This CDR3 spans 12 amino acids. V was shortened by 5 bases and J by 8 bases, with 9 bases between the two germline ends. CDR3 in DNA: TGTGCCAGTAGTCCACGCCGGGAAAAACTGTTTTTT. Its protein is CASSPRREKLFF.

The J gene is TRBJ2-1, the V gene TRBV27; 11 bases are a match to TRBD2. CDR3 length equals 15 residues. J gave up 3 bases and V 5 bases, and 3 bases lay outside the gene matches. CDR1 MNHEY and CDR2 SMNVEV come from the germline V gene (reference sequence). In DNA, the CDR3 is TGTGCCAGCAGTACCCTAGCGGGAGGCTACAATGAGCAGTTCTTC. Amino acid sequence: CASSTLAGGYNEQFF.

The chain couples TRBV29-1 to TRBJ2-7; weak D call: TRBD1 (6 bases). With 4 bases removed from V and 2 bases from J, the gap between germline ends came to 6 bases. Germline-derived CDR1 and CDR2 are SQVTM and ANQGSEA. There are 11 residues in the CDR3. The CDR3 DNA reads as TGCAGCGTTGGGGGGCCCTACGAGCAGTACTTC. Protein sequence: CSVGGPYEQYF.

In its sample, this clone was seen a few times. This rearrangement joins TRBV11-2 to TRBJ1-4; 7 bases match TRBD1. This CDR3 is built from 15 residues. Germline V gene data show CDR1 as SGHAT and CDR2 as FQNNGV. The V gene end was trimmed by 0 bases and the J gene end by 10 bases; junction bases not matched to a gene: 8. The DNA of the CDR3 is TGTGCCAGCAGCTTAGAAGCAGGGGGGATTGGAAAACTGTTTTTT. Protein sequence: CASSLEAGGIGKLFF.

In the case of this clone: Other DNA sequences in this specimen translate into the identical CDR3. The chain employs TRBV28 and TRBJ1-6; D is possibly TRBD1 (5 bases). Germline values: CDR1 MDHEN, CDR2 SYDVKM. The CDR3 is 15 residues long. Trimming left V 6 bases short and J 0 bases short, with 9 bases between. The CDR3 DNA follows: TGTGCCAGCAGGGGGGGGAGCTCCTATAATTCACCCCTCCACTTT. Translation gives CASRGGSSYNSPLHF.

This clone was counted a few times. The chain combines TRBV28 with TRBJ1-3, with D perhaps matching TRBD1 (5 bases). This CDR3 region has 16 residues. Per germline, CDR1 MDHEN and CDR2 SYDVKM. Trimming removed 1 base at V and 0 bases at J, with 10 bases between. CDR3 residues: CASSLSDSNSGNTIYF. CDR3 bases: TGTGCCAGCAGTTTATCCGACAGCAACTCTGGAAACACCATATATTTT.

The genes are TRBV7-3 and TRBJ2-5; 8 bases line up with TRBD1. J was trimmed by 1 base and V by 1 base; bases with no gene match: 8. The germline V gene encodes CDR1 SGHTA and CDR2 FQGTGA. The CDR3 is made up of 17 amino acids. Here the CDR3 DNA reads TGTGCCAGCAGCTTAAGCGCCCTCACAGGGGGCCAAGAGACCCAGTACTTC. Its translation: CASSLSALTGGQETQYF.

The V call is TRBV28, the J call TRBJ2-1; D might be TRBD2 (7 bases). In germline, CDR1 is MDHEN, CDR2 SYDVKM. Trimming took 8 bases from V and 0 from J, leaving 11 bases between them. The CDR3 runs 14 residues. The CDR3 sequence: CASGRGASYNEQFF. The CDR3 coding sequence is TGTGCCAGCGGACGGGGGGCCTCCTACAATGAGCAGTTCTTC. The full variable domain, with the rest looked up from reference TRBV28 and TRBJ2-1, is DVKVTQSSRYLVKRTGEKVFLECVQDMDHENMFWYRQDPGLGLRLIYFSYDVKMKEKGDIPEGYSVSREKKERFSLILESASTNQTSMYLCASGRGASYNEQFFGPGTRLTVL.

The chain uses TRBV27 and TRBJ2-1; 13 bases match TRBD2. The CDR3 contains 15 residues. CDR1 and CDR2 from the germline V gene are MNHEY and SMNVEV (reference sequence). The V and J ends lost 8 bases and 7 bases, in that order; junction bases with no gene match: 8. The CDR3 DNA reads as TGTGCCAGCGCCATCGGGACTAGCGGGACTAATGAGCAGTTCTTC. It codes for CASAIGTSGTNEQFF.

The CDR3 protein is CASSLGLYNEQFF. The CDR3 DNA reads TGTGCCAGCAGCCTGGGACTGTACAATGAGCAGTTCTTC. The rearrangement joins TRBV11-3 to TRBJ2-1, with TRBD2 as a possible D gene (6 bases). The germline V and J ends were trimmed by 5 bases and 4 bases, with 9 bases remaining between them. Germline V gene sequence: CDR1 SGHNT, CDR2 YENEEA. This CDR3 contains 13 residues.

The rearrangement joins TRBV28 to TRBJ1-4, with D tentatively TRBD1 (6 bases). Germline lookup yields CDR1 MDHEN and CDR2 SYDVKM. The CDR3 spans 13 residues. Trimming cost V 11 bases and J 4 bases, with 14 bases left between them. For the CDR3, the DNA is TGTGCCGCCACTGGACAGAATAATGAAAAACTGTTTTTT. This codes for CAATGQNNEKLFF.

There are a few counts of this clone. The CDR3 DNA follows: TGTGCCAGCAGTCCCTATACAGGCTCTGGAAACACCATATATTTT. It is translated as CASSPYTGSGNTIYF. The chain carries TRBV2 and TRBJ1-3; a possible D gene is TRBD1 (5 bases). Germline CDR1 is SNHLY and CDR2 is FYNNEI. The CDR3 covers 15 residues. The ends were cut back, 5 bases at V and 0 bases at J, with 11 bases in the middle.

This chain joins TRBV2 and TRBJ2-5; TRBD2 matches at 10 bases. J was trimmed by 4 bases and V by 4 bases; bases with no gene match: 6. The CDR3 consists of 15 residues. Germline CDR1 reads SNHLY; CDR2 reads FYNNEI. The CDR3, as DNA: TGTGCCAGCAGTGCCGGCCTAGCGGGAGTAGAGACCCAGTACTTC. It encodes CASSAGLAGVETQYF.

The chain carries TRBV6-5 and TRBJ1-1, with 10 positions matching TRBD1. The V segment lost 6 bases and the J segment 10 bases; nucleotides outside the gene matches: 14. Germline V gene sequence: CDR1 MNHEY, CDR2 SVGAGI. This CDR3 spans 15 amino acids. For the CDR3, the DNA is TGTGCCAGCAGGACAGGGGGCGCTGAGCAAAACGGAGCTTTCTTT. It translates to CASRTGGAEQNGAFF.